This T cell receptor (beta chain) was sequenced for a study of T-cell memory formation after mild COVID-19. TCRdb processed the 5' RACE reads anew with MiXCR; each CDR3 protein has one entry. Of a few hundred thousand distinct CDR3 sequences listed, 20% to 25% were seen once; the top ten hold about 21%. V trimming: 0 bases; J trimming: 1 base; junction bases outside the gene matches: 15. The germline CDR1 and CDR2 sequences are SGHRS and YFSETQ. This CDR3 is built from 21 residues. This clonotype originated in a man in his late teens or twenties who had mild COVID-19 (a few samples of this study predate the infection). Cell type and time point are not known. The gene calls are TRBV5-1 and TRBJ2-2; 10 nucleotides align to TRBD2. The sequencing sample was made of PBMCs or a T cell subset sorted from them (not recorded which). In nucleotides, the CDR3 is TGCGCCAGCAGCTTGGTGAGGACTAGCGGATCCATGAGGGAGAACACCGGGGAGCTGTTTTTT. It specifies CASSLVRTSGSMRENTGELFF.